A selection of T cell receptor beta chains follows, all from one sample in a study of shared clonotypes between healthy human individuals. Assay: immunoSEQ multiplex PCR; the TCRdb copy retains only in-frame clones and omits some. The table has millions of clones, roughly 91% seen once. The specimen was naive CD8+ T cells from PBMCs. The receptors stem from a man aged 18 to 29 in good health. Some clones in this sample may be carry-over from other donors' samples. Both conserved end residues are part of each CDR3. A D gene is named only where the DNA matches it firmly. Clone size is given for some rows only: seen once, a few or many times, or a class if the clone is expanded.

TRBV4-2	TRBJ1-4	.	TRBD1	CASSHDSRQGFEKLFF	TGTGCCAGCAGCCATGATTCTCGACAGGGGTTTGAAAAACTGTTTTTT
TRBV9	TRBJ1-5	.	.	CASTRSVSGEVFQPQHF	TGTGCCAGCACCCGCAGTGTTAGCGGAGAAGTCTTTCAGCCCCAGCATTTT
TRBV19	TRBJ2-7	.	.	CASRIMEGSSYEQYF	TGTGCCAGTAGAATTATGGAGGGTTCGTCCTACGAGCAGTACTTC
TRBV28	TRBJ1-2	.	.	CASSPGARLNYGYTF	TGTGCCAGCAGTCCCGGGGCACGCCTTAACTATGGCTACACCTTC
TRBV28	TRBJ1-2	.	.	CASRLESYGYTF	TGTGCCAGCAGACTAGAGAGCTATGGCTACACCTTC
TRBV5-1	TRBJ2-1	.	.	CASSSFPGTPSHSQFF	TGCGCCAGCAGCTCCTTCCCGGGGACACCCTCACATTCCCAGTTCTTC
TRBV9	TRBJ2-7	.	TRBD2	CASSGLGHEQYF	TGTGCCAGCAGTGGACTAGGCCACGAGCAGTACTTC
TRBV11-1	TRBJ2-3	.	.	CASSPRYRATDTQYF	TGTGCCAGCAGCCCCCGGTACAGAGCCACAGATACGCAGTATTTT
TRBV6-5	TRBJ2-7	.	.	CASSFIGYEQYF	TGTGCCAGCAGTTTTATCGGCTACGAGCAGTACTTC
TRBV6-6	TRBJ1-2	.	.	CASSYSLAYGYTF	TGTGCCAGCAGTTACTCGTTGGCCTATGGCTACACCTTC
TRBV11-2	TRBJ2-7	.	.	CASSAPGHLTYEQYF	TGTGCCAGCAGCGCCCCGGGACACCTAACCTACGAGCAGTACTTC
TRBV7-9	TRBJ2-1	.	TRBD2	CASSGGGTSGYLFYNEQFF	TGTGCCAGCAGCGGTGGGGGGACTAGCGGATATTTATTCTACAATGAGCAGTTCTTC
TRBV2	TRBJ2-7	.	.	CASNPPMAGLLYEQYF	TGTGCCAGCAACCCCCCCATGGCAGGGCTCCTCTACGAGCAGTACTTC
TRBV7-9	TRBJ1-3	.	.	CASSLLYGLSGNTIYF	TGTGCCAGCAGCTTACTATACGGCCTCTCTGGAAACACCATATATTTT
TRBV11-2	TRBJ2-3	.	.	CASSSLRPSTDTQYF	TGTGCCAGCAGCTCCCTGCGGCCAAGCACAGATACGCAGTATTTT
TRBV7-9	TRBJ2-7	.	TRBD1	CASSLSTGYSDEQYF	TGTGCCAGCAGCCTATCGACAGGGTACAGCGACGAGCAGTACTTC
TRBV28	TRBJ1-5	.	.	CASRAGTFIQPQHF	TGTGCCAGCAGAGCCGGGACCTTTATTCAGCCCCAGCATTTT
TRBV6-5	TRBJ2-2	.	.	CASQKPYNTGELFF	TGTGCCAGCCAGAAACCTTATAACACCGGGGAGCTGTTTTTT
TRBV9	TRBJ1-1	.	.	CASSPEPWGQNTEAFF	TGTGCCAGCAGCCCAGAACCCTGGGGGCAGAACACTGAAGCTTTCTTT
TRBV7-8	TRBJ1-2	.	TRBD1	CASSLEGIGDSFNYGYTF	TGTGCCAGCAGCTTGGAGGGGATCGGGGACAGCTTCAACTATGGCTACACCTTC
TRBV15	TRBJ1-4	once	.	CATSRSGFMEEKLFF	TGTGCCACCAGCAGGTCCGGGTTCATGGAGGAAAAACTGTTTTTT
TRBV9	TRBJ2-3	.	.	CASSVGLSKDTQYF	TGTGCCAGCAGCGTAGGATTGTCTAAAGATACGCAGTATTTT
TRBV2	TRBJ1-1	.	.	CASSERIWTEAFF	TGTGCCAGCAGTGAACGGATATGGACCGAAGCTTTCTTT
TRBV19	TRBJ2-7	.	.	CASSIGTVTYEQYF	TGTGCCAGTAGTATAGGGACGGTTACCTACGAGCAGTACTTC
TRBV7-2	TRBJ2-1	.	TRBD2	CASSVTSLAGHYNEQFF	TGTGCCAGCAGCGTTACCTCGCTAGCGGGGCATTACAATGAGCAGTTCTTC
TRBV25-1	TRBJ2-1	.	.	CASSEWVGESYNEQFF	TGTGCCAGCAGTGAATGGGTGGGGGAGTCCTACAATGAGCAGTTCTTC
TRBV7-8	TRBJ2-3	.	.	CASSLVANTQYF	TGTGCCAGCAGCTTAGTCGCAAATACGCAGTATTTT
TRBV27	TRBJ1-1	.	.	CASSPREGLSTEAFF	TGTGCCAGCAGTCCCCGAGAGGGGTTGAGCACTGAAGCTTTCTTT
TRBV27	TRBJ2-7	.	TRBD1	CASSAGGRYEQYF	TGTGCCAGCAGCGCAGGGGGCCGGTACGAGCAGTACTTC
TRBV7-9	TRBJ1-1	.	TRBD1	CASSLGQGYTEAFF	TGTGCCAGCAGCTTAGGACAGGGGTACACTGAAGCTTTCTTT
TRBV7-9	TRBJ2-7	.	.	CASSPPRSFYEQYF	TGTGCCAGCAGCCCCCCCCGCAGCTTCTACGAGCAGTACTTC
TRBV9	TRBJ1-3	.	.	CASSVDGALGNTIYF	TGTGCCAGCAGCGTAGACGGGGCCCTTGGAAACACCATATATTTT
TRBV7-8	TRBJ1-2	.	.	CASSLRGGDLYGYTF	TGTGCCAGCAGCTTACGGGGGGGCGACCTGTATGGCTACACCTTC
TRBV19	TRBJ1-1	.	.	CASSLDALTTEAFF	TGTGCCAGTAGCCTGGACGCCTTGACCACTGAAGCTTTCTTT
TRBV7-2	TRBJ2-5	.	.	CASSLDPFTGSQETQYF	TGTGCCAGCAGCTTAGACCCTTTTACAGGGTCCCAAGAGACCCAGTACTTC
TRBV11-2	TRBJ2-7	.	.	CASSLVGGSGDEQYF	TGTGCCAGCAGCTTAGTTGGGGGCTCCGGGGACGAGCAGTACTTC
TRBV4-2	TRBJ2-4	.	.	CASSQEYRGAKNIQYF	TGTGCCAGCAGCCAAGAATATCGGGGGGCCAAAAACATTCAGTACTTC
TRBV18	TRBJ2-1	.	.	CASLRGHNEQFF	TGTGCCAGCCTACGGGGCCACAATGAGCAGTTCTTC
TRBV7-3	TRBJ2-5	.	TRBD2	CASSPTGLAGEGETQYF	TGTGCCAGCAGCCCAACGGGATTAGCGGGAGAGGGCGAGACCCAGTACTTC
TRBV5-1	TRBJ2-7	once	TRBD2	CASSSKGTSGRASYEQYF	TGCGCCAGCAGCTCAAAGGGGACTAGCGGGAGGGCCTCCTACGAGCAGTACTTC
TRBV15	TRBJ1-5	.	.	CATTPSGTSNQPQHF	TGTGCCACCACCCCCTCAGGGACAAGCAATCAGCCCCAGCATTTT